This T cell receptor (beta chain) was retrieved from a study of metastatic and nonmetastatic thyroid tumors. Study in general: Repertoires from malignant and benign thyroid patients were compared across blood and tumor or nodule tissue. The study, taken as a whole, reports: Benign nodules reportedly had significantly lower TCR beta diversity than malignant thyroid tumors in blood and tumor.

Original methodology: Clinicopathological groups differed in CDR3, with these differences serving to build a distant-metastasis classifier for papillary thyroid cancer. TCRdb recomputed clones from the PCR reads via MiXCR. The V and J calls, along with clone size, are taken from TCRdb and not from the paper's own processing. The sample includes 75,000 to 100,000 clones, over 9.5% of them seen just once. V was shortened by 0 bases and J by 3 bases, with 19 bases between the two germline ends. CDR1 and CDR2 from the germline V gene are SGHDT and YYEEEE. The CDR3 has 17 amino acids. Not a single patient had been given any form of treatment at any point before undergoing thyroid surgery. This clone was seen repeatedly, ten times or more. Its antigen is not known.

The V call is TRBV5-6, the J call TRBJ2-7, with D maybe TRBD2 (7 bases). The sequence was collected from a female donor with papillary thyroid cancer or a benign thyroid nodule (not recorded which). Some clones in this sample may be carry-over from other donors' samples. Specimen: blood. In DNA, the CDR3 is TGTGCCAGCAGCTTGGCCATAGGGGGGAGGGCCATCTACGAGCAGTACTTC. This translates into CASSLAIGGRAIYEQYF.